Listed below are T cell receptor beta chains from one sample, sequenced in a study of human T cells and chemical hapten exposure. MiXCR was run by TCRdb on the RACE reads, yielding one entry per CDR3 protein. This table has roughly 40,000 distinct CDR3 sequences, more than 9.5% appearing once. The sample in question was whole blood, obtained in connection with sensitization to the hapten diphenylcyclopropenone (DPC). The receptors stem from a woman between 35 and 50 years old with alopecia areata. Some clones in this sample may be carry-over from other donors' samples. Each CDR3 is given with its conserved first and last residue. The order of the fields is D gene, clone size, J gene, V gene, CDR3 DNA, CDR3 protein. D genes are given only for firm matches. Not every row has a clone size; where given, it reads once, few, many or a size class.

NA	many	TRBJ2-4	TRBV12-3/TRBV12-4	TGTGCCAGCAGTTTGGTAGCCAAAAACATTCAGTACTTC	CASSLVAKNIQYF
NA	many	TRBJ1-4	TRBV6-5	TGTGCCAGCAGACCCTCCGGGACACTCGAAAAACTGTTTTTT	CASRPSGTLEKLFF
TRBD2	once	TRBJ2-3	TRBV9	TGTGCCAGCAGCGCGACTAGCGAGAACACAGATACGCAGTATTTT	CASSATSENTDTQYF
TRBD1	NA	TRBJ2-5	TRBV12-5	TGTGCTAGTGGTTTGACTTCAGGGGGAGAGACCCAGTACTTC	CASGLTSGGETQYF
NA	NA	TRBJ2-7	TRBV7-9	TGTGCCAGCAGTCGTCTGGAATACGAGCAGTACTTC	CASSRLEYEQYF
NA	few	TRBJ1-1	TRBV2	TGTGCCAGCAGGGACGGGAACACTGAAGCTTTCTTT	CASRDGNTEAFF
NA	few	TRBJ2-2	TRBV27	TGTGCCAGCAGAACACCGAACACCGGGGAGCTGTTTTTT	CASRTPNTGELFF
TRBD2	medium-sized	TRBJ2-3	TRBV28	TGTGCCAGCAGTATTAGCGGGGGATTCACAGATACGCAGTATTTT	CASSISGGFTDTQYF
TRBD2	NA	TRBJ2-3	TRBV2	TGTGCCAGCAGGGGACTAGCGGGAGCAGATACGCAGTATTTT	CASRGLAGADTQYF
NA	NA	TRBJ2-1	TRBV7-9	TGTGCCAGCAGCTTAGCCGGAGGGGAGTACAATGAGCAGTTCTTC	CASSLAGGEYNEQFF
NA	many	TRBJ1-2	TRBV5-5	TGTGCCAGCAGCCCAAACCCGACAGGAAACTATGGCTACACCTTC	CASSPNPTGNYGYTF
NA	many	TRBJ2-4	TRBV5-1	TGCGCCAGCAGCAAGACCGAAGCCAAAAACATTCAGTACTTC	CASSKTEAKNIQYF
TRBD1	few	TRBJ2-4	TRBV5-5	TGTGCCAGCAGCTACGACCCACAGGGGGGCCAGTACTTC	CASSYDPQGGQYF
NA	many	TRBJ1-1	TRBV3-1	TGTGCCAGCAGCAAGGGGCCCGGGACACCGACCGAAGCTTTCTTT	CASSKGPGTPTEAFF
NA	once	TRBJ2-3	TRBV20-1	TGCAGCGTGGGCGGCCCTCGAGATACGCAGTATTTT	CSVGGPRDTQYF
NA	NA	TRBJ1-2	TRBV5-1	TGCGCCAGCAGCCTCCTGGATCATGGCTACACCTTC	CASSLLDHGYTF
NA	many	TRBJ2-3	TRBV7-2	TGTGCCAGCAAACTAGCCGCGGAAGATACGCAGTATTTT	CASKLAAEDTQYF
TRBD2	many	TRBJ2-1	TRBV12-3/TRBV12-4	TGTGCCAGCAGTCTACGAAATGGACTAGATCAGTACAATGAGCAGTTCTTC	CASSLRNGLDQYNEQFF
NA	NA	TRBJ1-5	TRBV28	TGTGCCACCCGGCCCCTCGGGTATAGCAATCAGCCCCAGCATTTT	CATRPLGYSNQPQHF
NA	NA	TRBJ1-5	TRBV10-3	TGTGCCATCAGGGAGGGGAGCAATCAGCCCCAGCATTTT	CAIREGSNQPQHF
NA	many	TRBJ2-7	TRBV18	TGTGCCAGCTCACCACGGTCTGGGATTTCGGGCGAGCAGTACTTC	CASSPRSGISGEQYF
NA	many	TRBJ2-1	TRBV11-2	TGTGCCAGCAGCTTATGGGACTACAATGAGCAGTTCTTC	CASSLWDYNEQFF
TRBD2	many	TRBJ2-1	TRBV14	TGTGCCAGCAGCCAAGGGATACTACCGGGGGGGAATGAGCAGTTCTTC	CASSQGILPGGNEQFF
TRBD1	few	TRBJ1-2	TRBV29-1	TGCAGCGCGGGACAGGGGGTCTATGGCTACACCTTC	CSAGQGVYGYTF
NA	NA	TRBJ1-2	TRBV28	TGTGCCAGCAGACCTACAGGGACGCCTAGAGGTGGCTACACCTTC	CASRPTGTPRGGYTF
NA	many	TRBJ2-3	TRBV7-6	TGTGCCAGCAGCTTAGCATCCGGAGATACGCAGTATTTT	CASSLASGDTQYF
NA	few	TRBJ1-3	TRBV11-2	TGTGCCAGCAGCGTGACGCGAAACACCATATATTTT	CASSVTRNTIYF